The rows below give T cell receptor beta chains drawn from one sample of a study of T cell changes during pregnancy in multiple sclerosis. The assay was immunoSEQ multiplex PCR, and TCRdb's table has in-frame clones only and misses some. The sample contains some 75,000 clones, 90% to 95% of which appear only once. The sequencing here drew on peripheral blood, taken in the second trimester of pregnancy. The receptors were gathered from a female donor with multiple sclerosis, enrolled in a pregnancy study. The conserved cysteine and the conserved F or W are not part of the CDR3 here. The D gene is left open where the match is weak.

TRBV15	TRBJ2-2	.	ATSRGRDLNTGELF
TRBV12-5	TRBJ2-3	TRBD2	ASLLGREYENTQY
TRBV11-2	TRBJ2-7	TRBD2	ASSSEGTSGYEQY
TRBV27	TRBJ2-5	.	ASSSGMGPRETQY
TRBV7-9	TRBJ2-7	TRBD2	ASSSIPGLASEQY
TRBV28	TRBJ1-2	.	ASSPLDNYGYT
TRBV19	TRBJ2-7	.	ASSIGGFLAEQY
TRBV4-1	TRBJ1-1	.	ASEGVGTEAF
TRBV13	TRBJ2-7	.	ATSPRGLHSYEQY
TRBV27	TRBJ1-2	.	ASSYTGRGYT
TRBV11-2	TRBJ2-4	.	ASSFGGSITQY
TRBV9	TRBJ1-1	.	ASSVDSLQGTEAF
TRBV27	TRBJ2-7	.	ASRQGSSYEQY
TRBV6-1	TRBJ1-4	.	ASSSGRENEKLF
TRBV30	TRBJ2-7	.	AWTSGTLFRGEQY
TRBV7-3	TRBJ2-7	.	ASSLLGGTFSEQY
TRBV9	TRBJ2-2	.	ASSERDTTNTGELF
TRBV6-4	TRBJ2-1	.	ASSDSSSNEQF
TRBV4-3	TRBJ2-3	TRBD2	ASSQEGLAGTDTQY
TRBV10-3	TRBJ2-1	TRBD2	AISASLAGGGGNEQF
TRBV18	TRBJ1-2	.	ASSSDRLLSGYT
TRBV7-6	TRBJ2-3	TRBD2	ASSLGTSGRDTQY
TRBV5-6	TRBJ1-5	.	ASSQGGAQPQH
TRBV5-4	TRBJ1-1	.	ASSLDRANTEAF
TRBV27	TRBJ1-1	TRBD1	ASSLPTGLMNTEAF
TRBV30	TRBJ2-5	.	AWTAGQETQY
TRBV5-1	TRBJ2-7	.	ASSLTTAAGEQY
TRBV10-3	TRBJ1-2	.	AISELQAPSYT
TRBV11-2	TRBJ2-7	.	ASSPSIASEQY
TRBV6-1	TRBJ2-3	TRBD1	ASSEGQGAPDTQY
TRBV29-1	TRBJ1-2	.	SVGGFNYGYT
TRBV30	TRBJ2-1	.	AWSVSGWWRF
TRBV6-6	TRBJ1-2	TRBD1	ASSEQGANYGYT
TRBV5-4	TRBJ2-1	.	ASSSPRVIEQF
TRBV7-7	TRBJ1-4	.	ASSRTVGNEKLF
TRBV9	TRBJ2-1	TRBD2	ASSQGLAVGDEQF